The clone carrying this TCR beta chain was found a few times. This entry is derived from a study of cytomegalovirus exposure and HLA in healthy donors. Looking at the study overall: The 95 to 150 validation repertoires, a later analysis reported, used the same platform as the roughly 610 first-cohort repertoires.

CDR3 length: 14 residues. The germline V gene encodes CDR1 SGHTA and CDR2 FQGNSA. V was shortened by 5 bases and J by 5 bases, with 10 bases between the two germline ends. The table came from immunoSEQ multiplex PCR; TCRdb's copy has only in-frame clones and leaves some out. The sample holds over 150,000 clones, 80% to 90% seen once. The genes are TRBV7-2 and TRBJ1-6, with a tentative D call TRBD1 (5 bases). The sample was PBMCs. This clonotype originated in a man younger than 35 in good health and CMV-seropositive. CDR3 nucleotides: TGTGCCAGCAGCCTACGACAGAATAATTCACCCCTCCACTTT. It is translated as CASSLRQNNSPLHF.